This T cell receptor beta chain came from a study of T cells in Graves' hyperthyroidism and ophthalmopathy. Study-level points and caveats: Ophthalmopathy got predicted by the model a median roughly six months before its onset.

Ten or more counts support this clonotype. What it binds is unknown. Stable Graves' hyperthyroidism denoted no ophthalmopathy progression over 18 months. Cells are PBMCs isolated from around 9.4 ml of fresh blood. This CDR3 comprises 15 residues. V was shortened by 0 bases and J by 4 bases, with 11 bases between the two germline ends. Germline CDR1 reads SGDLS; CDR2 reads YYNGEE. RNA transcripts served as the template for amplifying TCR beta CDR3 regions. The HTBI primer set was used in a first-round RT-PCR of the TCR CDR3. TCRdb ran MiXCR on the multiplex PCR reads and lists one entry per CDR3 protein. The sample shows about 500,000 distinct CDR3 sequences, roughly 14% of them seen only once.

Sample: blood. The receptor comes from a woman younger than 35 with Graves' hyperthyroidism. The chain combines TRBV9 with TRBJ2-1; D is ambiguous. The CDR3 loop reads CASSVASVGYNEQFF. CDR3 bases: TGTGCCAGCAGCGTAGCTTCGGTGGGGTACAATGAGCAGTTCTTC.